This passage covers 30 T cell receptor beta chains from one sample sequenced in a study of cytotoxic CD8 clonotypes in ibrutinib-treated CLL. Data came from immunoSEQ multiplex PCR; TCRdb stores just in-frame clones and leaves some out. The sample shows roughly 70,000 clones, over 75% of them seen only once. The specimen was PBMCs, collected after 12 months of ibrutinib treatment. These receptors were collected from a human donor with chronic lymphocytic leukemia.

This clone has only one observation. As DNA, the CDR3 is TGTGCCAGCAGTTACGCTTCGGGACCGAGAGAAAATGAGCAGTTCTTC. Translation: CASSYASGPRENEQFF. The chain carries TRBV6-6 and TRBJ2-1; D possibly matches TRBD1 or TRBD2 (5 bases each). The germline CDR1 and CDR2 sequences are MNHNY and SVGAGI (reference sequence). CDR3 size: 16 residues. V shed 2 bases and J shed 7 bases, with 18 bases lying between them.

The chain has TRBV19 and TRBJ1-1; no reliable D call. Germline CDR1 reads LNHDA; CDR2 reads SQIVND (reference sequence). The CDR3 covers 17 residues. Trimming pared 7 bases from V and 2 bases from J, leaving 23 bases between. CDR3 in amino acids: CASTYLVGSSSNTEAFF. The CDR3 region has the DNA TGTGCCAGTACCTACCTAGTAGGGTCGTCATCAAACACTGAAGCTTTCTTT.

This clone was found a few times. The chain links TRBV12-5 to TRBJ2-2; 11 positions agree with TRBD1. Germline V gene data show CDR1 as LGHNT and CDR2 as FRNRAP. The V gene end was trimmed by 5 bases and the J gene end by 6 bases; junction bases not matched to a gene: 5. The CDR3 sequence is 15 residues long. CDR3 in amino acids: CASGPGQGAAGELFF. The CDR3 bases are TGTGCTAGTGGTCCAGGACAGGGGGCAGCCGGGGAGCTGTTTTTT.

The V and J genes are TRBV27 and TRBJ2-2, with TRBD1 matching over 7 bases. Germline trimming cut 5 bases from V and 5 bases from J; bases unmatched to any gene: 17. Germline V gene sequence: CDR1 MNHEY, CDR2 SMNVEV (reference sequence). The CDR3 runs 18 residues. Written as DNA, the CDR3 is TGTGCCAGCAGTCCCCTCCCTAAGACAGGGAAGGGGACCGGGGAGCTGTTTTTT. It yields the protein CASSPLPKTGKGTGELFF.

The chain couples TRBV7-2 to TRBJ2-7; 7 bases agree with TRBD1. Per the germline V gene, CDR1 is SGHTA and CDR2 is FQGNSA. V trimming: 3 bases; J trimming: 3 bases; junction bases outside the gene matches: 8. The CDR3 has 15 amino acids. The CDR3 DNA reads TGTGCCAGCAGCTTTTCGAGGGGGCTTAACTACGAGCAGTACTTC. Encoded protein: CASSFSRGLNYEQYF.

This rearrangement joins TRBV7-9 to TRBJ2-1; D remains ambiguous. Trimming stripped 0 bases from V and 12 bases from J, with 24 bases between. The length of the CDR3 is 17 residues. The V gene's germline CDR1 is SEHNR and CDR2 FQNEAQ (reference sequence). The CDR3 here is CASSLAPTVAWFGAQFF. CDR3 DNA: TGTGCCAGCAGCTTAGCTCCGACGGTTGCATGGTTCGGTGCGCAGTTCTTC. The full variable domain, its missing parts supplied by reference TRBV7-9 and TRBJ2-1, is DTGVSQNPRHKITKRGQNVTFRCDPISEHNRLYWYRQTLGQGPEFLTYFQNEAQLEKSRLLSDRFSAERPKGSFSTLEIQRTEQGDSAMYLCASSLAPTVAWFGAQFFGPGTRLTVL.

The count of this clone is one. The chain joins TRBV4-2 to TRBJ1-2, with a weak D call TRBD1 (5 bases). V was cut by 1 base and J by 3 bases, with 15 bases left in between. The CDR3 has 16 residues. CDR1 and CDR2 (germline): LGHNA, YNFKEQ. The CDR3 here is CASSQARRTGDYGYTF. The CDR3 nucleotides are TGTGCCAGCAGCCAAGCCCGACGGACGGGGGACTATGGCTACACCTTC.

This clone was recorded only once. The chain carries TRBV25-1 and TRBJ1-2; D perhaps matches TRBD1 (6 bases). CDR3 size: 14 residues. Germline CDR1 reads MGHDK; CDR2 reads SYGVNS. With 6 bases removed from V and 3 bases from J, the gap between germline ends came to 14 bases. CDR3 in DNA: TGTGCCAGCAGCGAAACAGGGAACGACTATGGCTACACCTTC. It is translated as CASSETGNDYGYTF.

The chain links TRBV13 to TRBJ2-7; no reliable D call. This CDR3 has 14 residues. Per the germline V gene, CDR1 is PRHDT and CDR2 is FYEKMQ (reference sequence). V lost 5 bases to trimming and J lost 3 bases, with 14 bases between them. The CDR3 here is CASSPEHRNYEQYF. CDR3 DNA: TGTGCCAGCAGCCCCGAGCACAGAAACTACGAGCAGTACTTC.

The chain carries TRBV27 and TRBJ1-2; the D gene is possibly TRBD1 (6 bases). V gave up 3 bases and J gave up 0 bases, with 11 bases separating them. The CDR3 covers 15 residues. Germline V gene lookup returns CDR1 MNHEY and CDR2 SMNVEV (reference sequence). CDR3 residues: CASSFRGASNYGYTF. The CDR3, as DNA: TGTGCCAGCAGTTTCAGGGGCGCATCTAACTATGGCTACACCTTC.

V and J are TRBV28 and TRBJ1-1, with 7 bases matching TRBD1. The length of the CDR3 is 15 residues. Germline CDR1 and CDR2: MDHEN and SYDVKM. V shed 3 bases, J shed 1 base, and the junction held 5 bases outside the gene matches. CDR3 protein: CASSLTGSRNTEAFF. CDR3 DNA sequence: TGTGCCAGCAGTTTGACAGGGAGCAGGAACACTGAAGCTTTCTTT. Based on the CDR3 plus reference TRBV28 and TRBJ1-1, the full variable domain is DVKVTQSSRYLVKRTGEKVFLECVQDMDHENMFWYRQDPGLGLRLIYFSYDVKMKEKGDIPEGYSVSREKKERFSLILESASTNQTSMYLCASSLTGSRNTEAFFGQGTRLTVV.

V gene TRBV9 combines with J gene TRBJ1-4, with 7 bases that match TRBD1. The trim removed 0 bases at V and 3 bases at J, leaving 8 bases unmatched. This CDR3 spans 17 amino acids. Germline CDR1 SGDLS, CDR2 YYNGEE. Written as DNA, the CDR3 is TGTGCCAGCAGCGTAGGTATACTCAGGGGGGCTAATGAAAAACTGTTTTTT. Translating gives CASSVGILRGANEKLFF.

The chain joins TRBV7-2 to TRBJ1-1; D is unclear. The V and J ends lost 2 bases and 1 base respectively, with 8 bases between them. Germline CDR1 is SGHTA and CDR2 is FQGNSA. The CDR3 covers 14 residues. As DNA, the CDR3 is TGTGCCAGCAGCTTACTGCAGGCGAACACTGAAGCTTTCTTT. This codes for CASSLLQANTEAFF.

This chain links TRBV29-1 with TRBJ2-7; 10 nucleotides line up with TRBD1. The V segment lost 7 bases and the J segment 3 bases; nucleotides outside the gene matches: 9. Per the germline V gene, CDR1 is SQVTM and CDR2 is ANQGSEA. The CDR3 loop spans 14 amino acids. CDR3 nucleotides: TGCAGCGCCGCAGCGGGACAGGGGTTCTACGAGCAGTACTTC. Protein product: CSAAAGQGFYEQYF.

V and J are TRBV27 and TRBJ2-3, with 12 bases lining up with TRBD2. Per germline, CDR1 MNHEY and CDR2 SMNVEV (reference sequence). The V and J ends lost 11 bases and 3 bases, in that order; junction bases with no gene match: 21. This CDR3 has 19 amino acids. The CDR3 protein is CAGKPEGATTSGRTDTQYF. For the CDR3, the DNA is TGTGCCGGCAAACCCGAGGGGGCGACGACTAGCGGGAGAACAGATACGCAGTATTTT.

The rearrangement links TRBV4-2 to TRBJ2-7, with D tentatively TRBD2 (5 bases). The CDR3 runs to 19 residues. CDR1 and CDR2 (germline): LGHNA, YNFKEQ. The V and J ends lost 1 base and 1 base respectively, with 23 bases between them. DNA of the CDR3: TGTGCCAGCAGCCAAGTTAAGGAGGTATCGGTGTCAACTTCCTACGAGCAGTACTTC. It codes for CASSQVKEVSVSTSYEQYF.

The chain uses TRBV7-6 and TRBJ2-7, with D tentatively TRBD2 (7 bases). Trimming pared 4 bases from V and 4 bases from J, leaving 11 bases between. The CDR3 is 13 amino acids. Germline values: CDR1 SGHVS, CDR2 FNYEAQ. CDR3 nucleotide sequence: TGTGCCAGCAGCTCGGGGGGCCGGTACGAGCAGTACTTC. It encodes CASSSGGRYEQYF.

As DNA, the CDR3 is TGTGCCAGTAGCGGACAGAGCCTCTCCTACGAGCAGTACTTC. Protein sequence: CASSGQSLSYEQYF. V gene TRBV19 combines with J gene TRBJ2-7, with D possibly matching TRBD1 (6 bases). Trimming removed 6 bases from V and 0 bases from J, with 12 bases in between. The CDR3 has 14 residues. Germline values: CDR1 LNHDA, CDR2 SQIVND (reference sequence). Variable domain in full (rest from reference TRBV19 and TRBJ2-7): DGGITQSPKYLFRKEGQNVTLSCEQNLNHDAMYWYRQDPGQGLRLIYYSQIVNDFQKGDIAEGYSVSREKKESFPLTVTSAQKNPTAFYLCASSGQSLSYEQYFGPGTRLTVT.

In this sample, this clone turned up once. This rearrangement joins TRBV5-8 to TRBJ1-5; D is possibly TRBD1 (5 bases). The CDR3 totals 12 residues. Per the germline V gene, CDR1 is SGHTS and CDR2 is YDEGEE. V gave up 2 bases and J gave up 5 bases, with 5 bases separating them. This CDR3 is CASSFRDQPQHF. CDR3 coding DNA: TGTGCCAGCAGCTTCAGGGATCAGCCCCAGCATTTT.

J is TRBJ1-4 and V is TRBV7-6; D gene unclear. This CDR3 contains 13 residues. Germline V gene sequence: CDR1 SGHVS, CDR2 FNYEAQ. V lost 6 bases to trimming and J lost 4 bases, with 9 bases between them. The CDR3 spells CASSPGFNEKLFF. CDR3 bases: TGTGCCAGCAGTCCGGGTTTTAATGAAAAACTGTTTTTT.

V gene TRBV29-1 combines with J gene TRBJ2-3; possibly TRBD1 for D (6 bases). Germline V gene lookup returns CDR1 SQVTM and CDR2 ANQGSEA. This CDR3 region has 15 residues. Trimming left V 4 bases short and J 0 bases short, with 14 bases between. In nucleotides, the CDR3 is TGCAGCGTTGCGACACAGGGTACTAGCACAGATACGCAGTATTTT. Translated, it gives CSVATQGTSTDTQYF.

The chain recombines TRBV5-6 with TRBJ2-1; D ambiguous. The CDR3 runs 17 residues. Per the germline V gene, CDR1 is SGHDT and CDR2 is YYEEEE. Between the trimmed V and J ends, which lost 0 bases and 0 bases, there was a span of 13 bases. The DNA for the CDR3 is TGTGCCAGCAGCTTGGGGACCCTAGGAAGCTCCTACAATGAGCAGTTCTTC. Translation: CASSLGTLGSSYNEQFF. The whole variable domain, remainder taken from reference TRBV5-6 and TRBJ2-1, is DAGVTQSPTHLIKTRGQQVTLRCSPKSGHDTVSWYQQALGQGPQFIFQYYEEEERQRGNFPDRFSGHQFPNYSSELNVNALLLGDSALYLCASSLGTLGSSYNEQFFGPGTRLTVL.

The J gene is TRBJ2-7, the V gene TRBV28; D possibly corresponds to TRBD1 (5 bases). V lost 1 base to trimming and J lost 0 bases, with 7 bases between them. The CDR3 spans 14 residues. In germline, CDR1 is MDHEN, CDR2 SYDVKM. The CDR3 nucleotides are TGTGCCAGCAGTTTATCAGGGCACTCCTACGAGCAGTACTTC. Translating it yields CASSLSGHSYEQYF. Supplemented by reference TRBV28 and TRBJ2-7, the full variable domain reads DVKVTQSSRYLVKRTGEKVFLECVQDMDHENMFWYRQDPGLGLRLIYFSYDVKMKEKGDIPEGYSVSREKKERFSLILESASTNQTSMYLCASSLSGHSYEQYFGPGTRLTVT.

The table lists this clone with a count of one. The chain links TRBV11-2 to TRBJ1-4; 8 bases agree with TRBD1. V lost 5 bases, J lost 3 bases, and 11 bases stayed unmatched. CDR3 length: 17 amino acids. Germline CDR1 reads SGHAT; CDR2 reads FQNNGV. CDR3 nucleotide sequence: TGTGCCAGCAGCATAACCTCAGGGGGCGCACCTAATGAAAAACTGTTTTTT. Translating gives CASSITSGGAPNEKLFF.

The chain's CDR3 is CASTPRASTDTQYF. In nucleotides, the CDR3 is TGTGCCAGCACCCCGAGGGCTAGCACAGATACGCAGTATTTT. The gene calls are TRBV6-5 and TRBJ2-3, with D tentatively TRBD2 (5 bases). Germline assignment: CDR1 MNHEY and CDR2 SVGAGI. Trimming stripped 7 bases from V and 0 bases from J, with 11 bases between. The CDR3 is 14 residues long.

The V gene is TRBV14, the J gene TRBJ2-2; no reliable D call. Trimming cost V 0 bases and J 6 bases, with 11 bases left between them. This CDR3 comprises 15 residues. The germline V gene encodes CDR1 SGHDN and CDR2 FVKESK. Here the CDR3 reads CASSQDYWAAGELFF. In nucleotides, the CDR3 is TGTGCCAGCAGCCAAGACTACTGGGCCGCCGGGGAGCTGTTTTTT.

V gene TRBV9 combines with J gene TRBJ2-3; TRBD2 matches at 13 bases. The CDR3 contains 15 residues. Germline loops: CDR1 SGDLS, CDR2 YYNGEE. Losses at the gene ends were 4 bases for V and 4 bases for J; bases not matched to a gene: 3. CDR3: CASSPGTSGADTQYF. CDR3 nucleotide sequence: TGTGCCAGCAGCCCCGGGACTAGCGGGGCAGATACGCAGTATTTT.

The chain recombines TRBV29-1 with TRBJ1-1; D is unresolved. This CDR3 spans 12 amino acids. V lost 4 bases and J lost 8, with 14 bases in between. Germline V lookup: CDR1 SQVTM, CDR2 ANQGSEA. CDR3 loop: CSVGPTGKEAFF. The CDR3 DNA follows: TGCAGCGTTGGCCCGACCGGTAAAGAAGCTTTCTTT.

On this clone: An end of the junction differs from the germline gene, which may be a read error. The chain has TRBV7-2 and TRBJ1-2; D may be TRBD1 (5 bases). This CDR3 has 17 residues. Germline CDR1 and CDR2: SGHTA and FQGNSA. The DNA for the CDR3 is TGTGCCAGCAGCCGGTCCCTTGGGACGGTGGGCAACTATGACTACACCTTC. Protein: CASSRSLGTVGNYDYTF. Full variable domain (rest looked up from reference TRBV7-2 and TRBJ1-2): GAGVSQSPSNKVTEKGKDVELRCDPISGHTALYWYRQSLGQGLEFLIYFQGNSAPDKSGLPSDRFSAERTGGSVSTLTIQRTQQEDSAVYLCASSRSLGTVGNYDYTFGSGTRLTVV.

This chain joins TRBV6-4 and TRBJ2-3, with 9 bases matching TRBD2. V was pared by 4 bases and J by 1 base, with 3 bases of the junction left unmatched. Germline values: CDR1 MRHNA, CDR2 SNTAGT. The CDR3 spans 15 residues. The CDR3 loop is CASSVAGDGTDTQYF. CDR3 nucleotides: TGTGCCAGCAGTGTAGCGGGAGACGGCACAGATACGCAGTATTTT.